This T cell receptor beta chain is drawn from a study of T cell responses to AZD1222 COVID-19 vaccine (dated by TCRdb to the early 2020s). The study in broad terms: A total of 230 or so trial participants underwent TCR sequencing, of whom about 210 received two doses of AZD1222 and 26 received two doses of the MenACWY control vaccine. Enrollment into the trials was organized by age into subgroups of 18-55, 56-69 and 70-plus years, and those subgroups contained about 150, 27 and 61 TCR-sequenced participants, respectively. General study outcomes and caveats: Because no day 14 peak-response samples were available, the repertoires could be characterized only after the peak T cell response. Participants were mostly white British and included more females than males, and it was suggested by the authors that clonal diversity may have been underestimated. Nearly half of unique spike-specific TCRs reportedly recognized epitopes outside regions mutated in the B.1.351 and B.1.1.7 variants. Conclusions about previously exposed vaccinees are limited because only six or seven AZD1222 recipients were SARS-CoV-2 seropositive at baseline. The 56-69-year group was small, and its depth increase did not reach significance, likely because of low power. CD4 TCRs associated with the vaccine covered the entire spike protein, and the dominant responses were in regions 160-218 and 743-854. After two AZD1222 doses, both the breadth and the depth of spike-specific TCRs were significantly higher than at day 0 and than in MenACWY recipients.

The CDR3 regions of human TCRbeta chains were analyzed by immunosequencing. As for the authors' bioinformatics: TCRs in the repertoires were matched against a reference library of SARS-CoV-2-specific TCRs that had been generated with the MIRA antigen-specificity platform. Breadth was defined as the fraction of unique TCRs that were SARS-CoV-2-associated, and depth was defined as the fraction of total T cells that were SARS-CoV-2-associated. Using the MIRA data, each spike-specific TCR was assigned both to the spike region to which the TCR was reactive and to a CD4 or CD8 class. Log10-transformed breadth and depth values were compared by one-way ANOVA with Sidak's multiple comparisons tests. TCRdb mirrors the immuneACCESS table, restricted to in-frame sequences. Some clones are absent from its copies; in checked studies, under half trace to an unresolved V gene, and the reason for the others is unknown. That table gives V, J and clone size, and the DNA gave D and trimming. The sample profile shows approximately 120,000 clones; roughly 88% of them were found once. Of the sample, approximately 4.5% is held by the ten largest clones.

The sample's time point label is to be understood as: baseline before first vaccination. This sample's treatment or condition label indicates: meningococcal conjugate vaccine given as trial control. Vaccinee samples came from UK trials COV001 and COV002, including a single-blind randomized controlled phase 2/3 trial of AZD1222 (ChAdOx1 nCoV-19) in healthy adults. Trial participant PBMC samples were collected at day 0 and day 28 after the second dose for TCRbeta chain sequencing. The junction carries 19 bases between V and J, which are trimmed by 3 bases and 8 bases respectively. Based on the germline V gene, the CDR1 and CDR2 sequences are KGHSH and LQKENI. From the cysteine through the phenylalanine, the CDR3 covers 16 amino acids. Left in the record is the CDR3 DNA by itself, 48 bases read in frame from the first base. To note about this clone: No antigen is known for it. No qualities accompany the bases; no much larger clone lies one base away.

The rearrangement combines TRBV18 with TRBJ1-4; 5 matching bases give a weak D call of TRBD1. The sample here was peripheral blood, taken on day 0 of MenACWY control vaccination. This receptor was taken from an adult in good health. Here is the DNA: TGTGCCAGCTCACCCAACCGGGACCGTCGAATAGAAAAACTGTTTTTT. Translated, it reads CASSPNRDRRIEKLFF.